Listed here is a single TCR beta chain. Its target is unknown. Measured with immunoSEQ multiplex PCR; TCRdb has only the in-frame clones, and not every one. Of about 68,000 clones in the sample, just over 90% were seen once. These data come from a study of stem cell transplantation in POMP-related autoinflammatory disease. Study-wide findings and caveats: A trend toward lower repertoire diversity and greater clonality appeared in every analyzed T-cell subset of PRAID patients.

The sequencing here drew on CD4+ T cells from PBMCs, taken after stem cell transplantation. The sequence came from a human patient with POMP-related autoinflammation and immune dysregulation (PRAID). The graft donor may have contributed some T cells.

In nucleotides, the CDR3 is TGCGCCAGCAGCCTCGGGACAGGAGATCAGCCCCAGCATTTT. Its protein product is CASSLGTGDQPQHF. The chain couples TRBV5-1 to TRBJ1-5, with 8 nucleotides matching TRBD1. This CDR3 region has 14 residues. The germline V gene has CDR1 SGHRS and CDR2 YFSETQ. V shed 4 bases, J shed 5 bases, and the junction held 5 bases outside the gene matches.